These T cell receptor beta chains were read from a single sample in a study of regulatory T cells in long-lasting Graves disease. TCRdb ran MiXCR on the multiplex PCR reads and lists one entry per CDR3 protein. The repertoire holds about 440,000 distinct CDR3 sequences, about 15% seen once, with about a quarter in the top ten. The same data also contributed to another study, on T cells in Graves' hyperthyroidism and ophthalmopathy.

This sample comprised peripheral blood mononuclear cells (PBMCs), obtained at new diagnosis, from a patient treated with antithyroid drugs. The receptors come from a woman younger than 35 with Graves disease. CDR3s include the opening cysteine and the closing phenylalanine or tryptophan. Each record gives: J gene, V gene, clone size, D gene, CDR3 DNA, CDR3 protein. A D gene is named only where the DNA matches it firmly. Expanded clones are given a class, and other clones once, few, many or no size at all.

j_call: TRBJ2-3
v_call: TRBV20-1
clone_size: many
d_call: .
cdr3_nt: TGCAGTGCTAGTCCCAACCAGGTCGGCTATGAAACAGATACGCAGTATTTT
cdr3_aa: CSASPNQVGYETDTQYF

j_call: TRBJ2-7
v_call: TRBV27
clone_size: few
d_call: TRBD1
cdr3_nt: TGTGCCAGCATGACAGGGGATTACGAGCAGTACTTC
cdr3_aa: CASMTGDYEQYF

j_call: TRBJ2-7
v_call: TRBV28
clone_size: .
d_call: .
cdr3_nt: TGTGCCAGCAGTCCATTTGGGGCAGGGTACGAGCAGTACTTC
cdr3_aa: CASSPFGAGYEQYF

j_call: TRBJ2-1
v_call: TRBV12-3/TRBV12-4
clone_size: many
d_call: .
cdr3_nt: TGTGCCAGCAGTTTGAGGGGTGAGCAGTTCTTC
cdr3_aa: CASSLRGEQFF

j_call: TRBJ2-1
v_call: TRBV27
clone_size: .
d_call: .
cdr3_nt: TGTGCCAGCAGTTTATCTAGCGGCAGCTCCTACGATGAGCAGTTCTTC
cdr3_aa: CASSLSSGSSYDEQFF

j_call: TRBJ1-5
v_call: TRBV7-9
clone_size: once
d_call: .
cdr3_nt: TGTGCCAGCAGCTTAAAGGGTCCTAGGCATCAGCCCCAGCATTTT
cdr3_aa: CASSLKGPRHQPQHF

j_call: TRBJ1-1
v_call: TRBV27
clone_size: many
d_call: .
cdr3_nt: TGTGCCAGCAGCGCGCTTACGGGCACTGAAGCTTTCTTT
cdr3_aa: CASSALTGTEAFF

j_call: TRBJ1-1
v_call: TRBV12-3/TRBV12-4
clone_size: .
d_call: TRBD1
cdr3_nt: TGTGCCAGCAGTTTGAACAGGGGGAGTGCTGAAGCTTTCTTT
cdr3_aa: CASSLNRGSAEAFF

j_call: TRBJ2-7
v_call: TRBV13
clone_size: many
d_call: TRBD2
cdr3_nt: TGTGCCAGCAGCTACGCAAAAACGGGACTAGCGGGAGGGTACGAGCAGTACTTC
cdr3_aa: CASSYAKTGLAGGYEQYF

j_call: TRBJ2-1
v_call: TRBV3-1
clone_size: .
d_call: TRBD2
cdr3_nt: TGTGCCAGCAGCCAATTGAGCGGGATCCCCTCCTACAATGAGCAGTTCTTC
cdr3_aa: CASSQLSGIPSYNEQFF

j_call: TRBJ2-7
v_call: TRBV6-1
clone_size: .
d_call: .
cdr3_nt: TGTGCCAGCAGTGAAGCCCCAGACAGACACTACGAGCAGTACTTC
cdr3_aa: CASSEAPDRHYEQYF

j_call: TRBJ1-3
v_call: TRBV28
clone_size: many
d_call: .
cdr3_nt: TGTGCCAGCAGTCTACTCCCGTCTCTCTCTGGAAACACCATATATTTT
cdr3_aa: CASSLLPSLSGNTIYF

j_call: TRBJ1-1
v_call: TRBV30
clone_size: many
d_call: .
cdr3_nt: TGTGCCTGGACCCAGGGCAGGGTGGGGTCTGAAGCTTTCTTT
cdr3_aa: CAWTQGRVGSEAFF

j_call: TRBJ2-7
v_call: TRBV11-3
clone_size: many
d_call: TRBD2
cdr3_nt: TGTGCCAGCAGCTTACCCGGGAGGGAATACGAGCAGTACTTC
cdr3_aa: CASSLPGREYEQYF

j_call: TRBJ1-2
v_call: TRBV11-2
clone_size: many
d_call: .
cdr3_nt: TGTGCCAGCAGCTTAGATCGCCTAGGAGGGGCCACCGAGGGCTACACCTTC
cdr3_aa: CASSLDRLGGATEGYTF

j_call: TRBJ2-3
v_call: TRBV3-1
clone_size: many
d_call: .
cdr3_nt: TGTGCCAGCAGCCAAAGTGCCCCAACTTACACAGATACGCAGTATTTT
cdr3_aa: CASSQSAPTYTDTQYF

j_call: TRBJ2-7
v_call: TRBV6-5
clone_size: few
d_call: .
cdr3_nt: TGTGCCAGCAGTTCGGGACGGACTCCGGTCGAGCAGTACTTC
cdr3_aa: CASSSGRTPVEQYF

j_call: TRBJ2-1
v_call: TRBV5-1
clone_size: .
d_call: TRBD1
cdr3_nt: TGCGCCAGCAGCTTGTGGGCCGGGACAGGGGAGAATGAGCAGTTCTTC
cdr3_aa: CASSLWAGTGENEQFF

j_call: TRBJ1-2
v_call: TRBV12-3/TRBV12-4
clone_size: many
d_call: .
cdr3_nt: TGTGCCAGCAGCCCGGCGGGGGCGAGTGGCTACACCTTC
cdr3_aa: CASSPAGASGYTF

j_call: TRBJ2-7
v_call: TRBV28
clone_size: many
d_call: .
cdr3_nt: TGTGCCAGCAGTTTATGCGAGCAGTACTTC
cdr3_aa: CASSLCEQYF

j_call: TRBJ1-5
v_call: TRBV12-3/TRBV12-4
clone_size: few
d_call: TRBD1
cdr3_nt: TGTGCCAGCAGTTTAAGACAGGGGGGCCAAGGTCAGCCCCAGCATTTT
cdr3_aa: CASSLRQGGQGQPQHF

j_call: TRBJ2-2
v_call: TRBV5-1
clone_size: few
d_call: TRBD1
cdr3_nt: TGCGCCAGCAGCTTGAAATCCGGGACAGGGTGGACCGGGGAGCTGTTTTTT
cdr3_aa: CASSLKSGTGWTGELFF

j_call: TRBJ1-6
v_call: TRBV6-1
clone_size: many
d_call: .
cdr3_nt: TGTGCCAGCAGTCCAAGCCCCGGACAACCCGCGGAATCACCCCTCCACTTT
cdr3_aa: CASSPSPGQPAESPLHF

j_call: TRBJ2-3
v_call: TRBV5-1
clone_size: many
d_call: TRBD2
cdr3_nt: TGCGCCAGCAGCGGGACTAGCGGGACTAGCACAGATACGCAGTATTTT
cdr3_aa: CASSGTSGTSTDTQYF

j_call: TRBJ2-1
v_call: TRBV11-2
clone_size: once
d_call: TRBD2
cdr3_nt: TGTGCCAGCAGCTTAGGGCTGACTAGCGGGAGGAATAATGAGCAGTTCTTC
cdr3_aa: CASSLGLTSGRNNEQFF

j_call: TRBJ2-7
v_call: TRBV7-3
clone_size: .
d_call: .
cdr3_nt: TGTGCCAGCAGCCTCACTGCGGTGACAGTTCCCTCCTACGAGCAGGACTTC
cdr3_aa: CASSLTAVTVPSYEQDF

j_call: TRBJ2-2
v_call: TRBV29-1
clone_size: few
d_call: TRBD1
cdr3_nt: TGCAGCGTTGCAAACAGGGGATCCGGGGAGCTGTTTTTT
cdr3_aa: CSVANRGSGELFF

j_call: TRBJ2-3
v_call: TRBV14
clone_size: .
d_call: .
cdr3_nt: TGTGCCAGCACCGGGACCCGCACAGATACGCAGTATTTT
cdr3_aa: CASTGTRTDTQYF

j_call: TRBJ2-3
v_call: TRBV4-1
clone_size: .
d_call: TRBD2
cdr3_nt: TGCGCCAGCAGCCAAGGCATACCGGGACTAGGTAGGGGCGGCACAGATACGCAGTATTTT
cdr3_aa: CASSQGIPGLGRGGTDTQYF

j_call: TRBJ2-1
v_call: TRBV27
clone_size: many
d_call: .
cdr3_nt: TGTGCCAGCAGTTTAATATTAGCAAGCTCCTACAATGAGCAGTTCTTC
cdr3_aa: CASSLILASSYNEQFF

j_call: TRBJ2-3
v_call: TRBV4-1
clone_size: few
d_call: TRBD2
cdr3_nt: TGCGCCAGCAGCCCAGCGGGAGGGACAGATACGCAGTATTTT
cdr3_aa: CASSPAGGTDTQYF

j_call: TRBJ2-3
v_call: TRBV24-1
clone_size: .
d_call: .
cdr3_nt: TGTGCCACCACCTACCAATCTACGCAGTATTTT
cdr3_aa: CATTYQSTQYF

j_call: TRBJ1-2
v_call: TRBV30
clone_size: many
d_call: TRBD1
cdr3_nt: TGTGCCGAGAGGACAGGGCGCTATGGCTACACCTTC
cdr3_aa: CAERTGRYGYTF

j_call: TRBJ1-1
v_call: TRBV2
clone_size: many
d_call: .
cdr3_nt: TGTGCCAGCAGTGAAGACCGTACCCCTGGGAACACTGAAGCTTTCTTT
cdr3_aa: CASSEDRTPGNTEAFF

j_call: TRBJ1-2
v_call: TRBV12-3/TRBV12-4
clone_size: many
d_call: .
cdr3_nt: TGTGCCAGCAGTCCCAACAAGAACTATGGCTACACCTTC
cdr3_aa: CASSPNKNYGYTF

j_call: TRBJ2-2
v_call: TRBV5-5
clone_size: .
d_call: TRBD2
cdr3_nt: TGTGCCAGCAGCGCGAACCTCCTTAGCGGGAGGGCCACCGGGGAGCTGTTTTTT
cdr3_aa: CASSANLLSGRATGELFF

j_call: TRBJ2-7
v_call: TRBV5-6
clone_size: .
d_call: .
cdr3_nt: TGTGCCAGCCGGCTGGGGGACTACGAGCAGTACTTC
cdr3_aa: CASRLGDYEQYF

j_call: TRBJ2-1
v_call: TRBV28
clone_size: many
d_call: TRBD2
cdr3_nt: TGTGCCAGCAGTTCATATCCCGTACTAGCGGGAGTCAATGAGCAGTTCTTC
cdr3_aa: CASSSYPVLAGVNEQFF

j_call: TRBJ2-3
v_call: TRBV5-1
clone_size: many
d_call: TRBD2
cdr3_nt: TGCGCCAGCAGCTTGGATGGTGGGACTAGGGTGCAGTATTTT
cdr3_aa: CASSLDGGTRVQYF

j_call: TRBJ2-7
v_call: TRBV3-1
clone_size: .
d_call: TRBD1
cdr3_nt: TGTGCCAGCAGCCAGTCCGGACAGGCCTACGAGCAGTATTTC
cdr3_aa: CASSQSGQAYEQYF

j_call: TRBJ2-4
v_call: TRBV14
clone_size: many
d_call: .
cdr3_nt: TGTGCCAGCAGCCAAGATATTGGTAGGAATCAGTACTTC
cdr3_aa: CASSQDIGRNQYF

j_call: TRBJ2-1
v_call: TRBV11-2
clone_size: many
d_call: .
cdr3_nt: TGTGCCAGCAGCTTAGTTCGGCAGTGGGCCTCCTACAATGAGCAGTTCTTC
cdr3_aa: CASSLVRQWASYNEQFF

j_call: TRBJ2-7
v_call: TRBV28
clone_size: many
d_call: .
cdr3_nt: TGTGCCAGCACAACGGAGATCCCCTACGAGCAGTACTTC
cdr3_aa: CASTTEIPYEQYF

j_call: TRBJ2-1
v_call: TRBV28
clone_size: .
d_call: TRBD2
cdr3_nt: TGTGCTATCACGGGGGGGATCGGCTACTACAATGAGCAGTTCTTC
cdr3_aa: CAITGGIGYYNEQFF